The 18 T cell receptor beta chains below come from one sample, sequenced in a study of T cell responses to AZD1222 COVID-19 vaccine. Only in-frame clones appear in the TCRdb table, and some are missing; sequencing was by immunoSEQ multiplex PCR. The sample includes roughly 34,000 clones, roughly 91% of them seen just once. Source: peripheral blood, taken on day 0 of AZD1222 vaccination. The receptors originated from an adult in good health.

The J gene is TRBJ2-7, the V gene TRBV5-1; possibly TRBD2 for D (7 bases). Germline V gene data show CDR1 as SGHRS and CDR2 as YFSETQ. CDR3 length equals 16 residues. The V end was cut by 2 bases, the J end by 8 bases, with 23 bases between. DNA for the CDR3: TGCGCCAGCAGCTTAGAGGGGGGGAGGTCCATTTCGAAGCAGTACTTC. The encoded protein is CASSLEGGRSISKQYF.

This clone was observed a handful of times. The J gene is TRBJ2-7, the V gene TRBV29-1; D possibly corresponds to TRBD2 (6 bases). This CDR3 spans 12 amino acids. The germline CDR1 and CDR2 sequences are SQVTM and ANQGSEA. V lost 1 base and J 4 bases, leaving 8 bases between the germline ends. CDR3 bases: TGCAGCGTTGAAGCGAGCGGGTACGAGCAGTACTTC. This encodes CSVEASGYEQYF.

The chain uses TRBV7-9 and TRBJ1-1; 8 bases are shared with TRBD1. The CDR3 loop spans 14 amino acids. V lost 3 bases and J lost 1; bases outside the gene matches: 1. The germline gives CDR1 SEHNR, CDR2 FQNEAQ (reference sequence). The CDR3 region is CASSFGQGNTEAFF. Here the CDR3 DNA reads TGTGCCAGCAGCTTCGGACAGGGGAACACTGAAGCTTTCTTT.

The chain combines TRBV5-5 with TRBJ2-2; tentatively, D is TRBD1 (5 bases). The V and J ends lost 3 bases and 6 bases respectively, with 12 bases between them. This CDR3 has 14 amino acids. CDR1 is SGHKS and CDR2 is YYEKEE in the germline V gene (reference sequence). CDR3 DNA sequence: TGTGCCAGCAGCTCACCTCAGGGTGCCGGGGAGCTGTTTTTT. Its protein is CASSSPQGAGELFF.

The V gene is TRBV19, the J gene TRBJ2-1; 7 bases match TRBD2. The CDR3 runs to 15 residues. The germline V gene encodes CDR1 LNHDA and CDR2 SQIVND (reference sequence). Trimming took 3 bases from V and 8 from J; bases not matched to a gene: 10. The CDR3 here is CASSIMWEGVYEQFF. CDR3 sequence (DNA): TGTGCCAGTAGTATTATGTGGGAGGGCGTGTATGAGCAGTTCTTC.

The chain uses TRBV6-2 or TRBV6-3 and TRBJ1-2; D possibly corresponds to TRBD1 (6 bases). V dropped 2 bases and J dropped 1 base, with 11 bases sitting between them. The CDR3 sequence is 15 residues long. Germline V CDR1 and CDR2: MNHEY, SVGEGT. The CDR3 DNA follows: TGTGCCAGCAGTTACGGGGGCGCGGGTAACTATGGCTACACCTTC. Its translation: CASSYGGAGNYGYTF.

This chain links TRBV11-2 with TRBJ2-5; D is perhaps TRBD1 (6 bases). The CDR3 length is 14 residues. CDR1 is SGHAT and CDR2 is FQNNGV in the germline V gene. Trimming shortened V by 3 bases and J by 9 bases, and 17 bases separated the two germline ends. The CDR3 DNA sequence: TGTGCCAGCAGCTTCGGCCAGGGGCACTTGGCCCAGTACTTC. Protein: CASSFGQGHLAQYF.

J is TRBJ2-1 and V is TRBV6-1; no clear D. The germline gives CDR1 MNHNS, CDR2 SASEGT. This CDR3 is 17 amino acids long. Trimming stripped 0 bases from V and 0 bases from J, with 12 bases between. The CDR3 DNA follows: TGTGCCAGCAGTGAAGCGGGCGCCTTCTACTCCTACAATGAGCAGTTCTTC. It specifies CASSEAGAFYSYNEQFF.

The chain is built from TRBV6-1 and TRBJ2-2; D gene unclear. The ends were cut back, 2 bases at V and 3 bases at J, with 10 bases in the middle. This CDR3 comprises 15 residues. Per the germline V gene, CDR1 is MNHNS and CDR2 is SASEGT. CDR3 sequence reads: CASSEILDHTGELFF. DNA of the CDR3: TGTGCCAGCAGTGAAATCTTGGACCACACCGGGGAGCTGTTTTTT.

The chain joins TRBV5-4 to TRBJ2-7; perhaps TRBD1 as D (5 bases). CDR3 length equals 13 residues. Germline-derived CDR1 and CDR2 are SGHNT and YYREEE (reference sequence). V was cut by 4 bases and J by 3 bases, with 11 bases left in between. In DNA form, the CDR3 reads TGTGCCAGCAGCGACACAGGTGGCTACGAGCAGTACTTC. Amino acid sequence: CASSDTGGYEQYF.

The DNA for the CDR3 is TGTGCCAGCCTGGTGGGATACTCTGGAAACACCATATATTTT. It codes for CASLVGYSGNTIYF. This rearrangement joins TRBV11-2 to TRBJ1-3, with D uncertain. Trimming stripped 8 bases from V and 0 bases from J, with 11 bases between. In germline, CDR1 is SGHAT, CDR2 FQNNGV. CDR3 length equals 14 residues.

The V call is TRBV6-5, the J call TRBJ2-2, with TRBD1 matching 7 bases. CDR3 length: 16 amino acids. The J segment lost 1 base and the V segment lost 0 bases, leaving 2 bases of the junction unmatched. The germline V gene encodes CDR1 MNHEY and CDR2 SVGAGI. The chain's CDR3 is CASSYSTGLNTGELFF. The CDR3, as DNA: TGTGCCAGCAGTTACTCGACAGGGTTGAACACCGGGGAGCTGTTTTTT.

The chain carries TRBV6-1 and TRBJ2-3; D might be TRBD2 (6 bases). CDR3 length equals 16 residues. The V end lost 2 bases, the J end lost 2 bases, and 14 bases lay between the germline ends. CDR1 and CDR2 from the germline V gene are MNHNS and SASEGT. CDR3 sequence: CASSERPGGDTDTQYF. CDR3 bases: TGTGCCAGCAGTGAAAGGCCCGGGGGAGACACAGATACGCAGTATTTT.

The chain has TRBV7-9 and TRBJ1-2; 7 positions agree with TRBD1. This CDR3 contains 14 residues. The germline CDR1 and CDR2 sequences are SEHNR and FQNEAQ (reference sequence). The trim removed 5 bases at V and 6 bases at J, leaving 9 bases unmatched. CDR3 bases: TGTGCCAGCAGCCCACCGGGACAGCGGGATGGCTACACCTTC. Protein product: CASSPPGQRDGYTF.

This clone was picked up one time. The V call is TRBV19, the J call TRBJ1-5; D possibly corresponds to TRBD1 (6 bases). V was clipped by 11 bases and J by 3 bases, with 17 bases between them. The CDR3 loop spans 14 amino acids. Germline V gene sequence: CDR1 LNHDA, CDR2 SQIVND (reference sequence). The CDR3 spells CAGNRDTSNQPQHF. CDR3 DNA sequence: TGTGCCGGGAACCGGGACACCTCCAATCAGCCCCAGCATTTT.

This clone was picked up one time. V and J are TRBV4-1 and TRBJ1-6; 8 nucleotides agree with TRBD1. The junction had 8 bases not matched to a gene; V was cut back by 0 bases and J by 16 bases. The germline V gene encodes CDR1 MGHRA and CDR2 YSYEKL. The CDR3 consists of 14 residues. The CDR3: CASSQDRFRDRLHF. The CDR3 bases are TGCGCCAGCAGCCAAGATCGGTTCAGGGACAGGCTCCACTTT.

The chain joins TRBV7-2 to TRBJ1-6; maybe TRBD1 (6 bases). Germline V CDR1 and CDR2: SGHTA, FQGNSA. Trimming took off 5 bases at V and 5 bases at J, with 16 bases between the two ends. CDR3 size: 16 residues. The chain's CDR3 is CASSPFTGGHNSPLHF. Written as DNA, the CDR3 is TGTGCCAGCAGCCCCTTTACCGGGGGCCATAATTCACCCCTCCACTTT.

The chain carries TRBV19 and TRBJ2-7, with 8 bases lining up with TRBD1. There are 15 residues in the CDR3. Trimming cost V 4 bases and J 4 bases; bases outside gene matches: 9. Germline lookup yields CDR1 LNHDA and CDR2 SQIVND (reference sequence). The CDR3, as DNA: TGTGCCAGTAGTACGCAGACAGGGGCGGCGTACGAGCAGTACTTC. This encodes CASSTQTGAAYEQYF.